Sequencing of this TCR beta chain was carried out in a study of identifying expanded T cells in peripheral blood. On this clone: Its antigen is unknown.

Study-wide results and limits: Technical replicates showed around 1.3 changed clones; approximately two weeks around 15; four weeks 19.

During the collection period, no donor immune events like infections were recorded. Sequencing was performed with immunoSEQ multiplex PCR; in TCRdb, only in-frame clones are kept and a portion is missing. The sample lists more than 90,000 clones; around 88% were seen once. Trimming cost V 5 bases and J 6 bases, with 14 bases left between them. This CDR3 spans 14 amino acids. The germline V gene has CDR1 SNHLY and CDR2 FYNNEI. The V call is TRBV2, the J call TRBJ2-1; D gene uncertain. The source of this sequence is a person aged 18 to 70 in good health. Material for sequencing was blood. CDR3 in DNA: TGTGCCAGCAGTTCACTCGACGGGCGCAATGAGCAGTTCTTC. It yields the protein CASSSLDGRNEQFF.